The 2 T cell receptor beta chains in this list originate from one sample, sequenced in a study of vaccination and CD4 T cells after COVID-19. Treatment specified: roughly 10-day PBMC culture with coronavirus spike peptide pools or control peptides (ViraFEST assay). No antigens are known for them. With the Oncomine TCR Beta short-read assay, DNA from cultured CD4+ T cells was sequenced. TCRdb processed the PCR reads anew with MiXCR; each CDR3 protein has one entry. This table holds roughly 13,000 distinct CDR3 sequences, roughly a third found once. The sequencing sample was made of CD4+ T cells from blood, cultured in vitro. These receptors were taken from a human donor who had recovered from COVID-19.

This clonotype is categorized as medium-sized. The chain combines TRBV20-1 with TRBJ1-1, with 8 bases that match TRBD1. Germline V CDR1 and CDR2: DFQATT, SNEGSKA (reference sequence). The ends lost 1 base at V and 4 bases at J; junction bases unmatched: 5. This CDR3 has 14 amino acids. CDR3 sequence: CSARAPDRVTEAFF. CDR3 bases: TGCAGTGCTAGAGCTCCGGACAGGGTCACTGAAGCTTTCTTT.

The CDR3 DNA reads TGTGCCAGCAGCCCGGGGGGGGGCCGCTCCTACGAGCAGTACTTC. Translated, it gives CASSPGGGRSYEQYF. The J gene is TRBJ2-7, the V gene TRBV7-2, with TRBD2 matching over 8 bases. The CDR3 is 15 residues long. Trimming at V came to 5 bases and at J to 0 bases, leaving 6 bases not matched to a gene. The germline V gene encodes CDR1 SGHTA and CDR2 FQGNSA.